A selection of T cell receptor beta chains follows, all from one sample in a study of identifying expanded T cells in peripheral blood. The data were produced by immunoSEQ multiplex PCR, yet TCRdb's version contains in-frame clones alone and is incomplete. The sample holds 90,000 to 110,000 clones, 88% seen once. Sequencing was done on a sample of blood. These receptors all come from a person aged 18-70 years in good health. The CDR3 runs from the conserved cysteine through the conserved F or W. D genes are given only for firm matches. Clone size, where shown, is once, few, many, or a class for clones that have expanded.

v_gene	abundance	d_gene	j_gene	CDR3nt	CDR3aa
TRBV28	.	TRBD2	TRBJ2-1	TGTGCCAGCAGTTTATTGGAGGGGACTAGCGTGTACAATGAGCAGTTCTTC	CASSLLEGTSVYNEQFF
TRBV18	.	TRBD1	TRBJ2-2	TGTGCCAGCTCACGAAATGAGGGGGCCAACTCGAACACCGGGGAGCTGTTTTTT	CASSRNEGANSNTGELFF
TRBV15	once	.	TRBJ2-7	TGTGCCACCAGCAGAAACGACGAGCAGTACTTC	CATSRNDEQYF
TRBV19	.	.	TRBJ1-5	TGTGCCAGTAGCCCCGACGATCAGCCCCAGCATTTT	CASSPDDQPQHF
TRBV15	.	.	TRBJ2-3	TGTGCCACCAGCACCGTTGCCGGGACTTCGGATACGCAGTATTTT	CATSTVAGTSDTQYF
TRBV19	.	.	TRBJ1-4	TGTGCCAGTAGTATTGGACGGGGACCGAGGTCAAGGGCCCTTTTT	CASSIGRGPRSRALF
TRBV19	.	.	TRBJ2-7	TGTGCCAGTAGTATAGCCGGGGGTAATTCCTACGAGCAGTACTTC	CASSIAGGNSYEQYF
TRBV11-3	.	.	TRBJ2-3	TGTGCCAGCAGCTTAGAACATGGGGGCGGCTCAGATACGCAGTATTTT	CASSLEHGGGSDTQYF
TRBV5-4	.	TRBD1	TRBJ1-2	TGTGCCAGCAGACATCACCGACAGGGATTTAACTATGGCTACACCTTC	CASRHHRQGFNYGYTF
TRBV4-2	.	.	TRBJ1-1	TGTGCCAGCAGCCAAGACGCCAACGGCAGGGGCACTGAAGCTTTCTTT	CASSQDANGRGTEAFF
TRBV7-9	.	TRBD1	TRBJ1-4	TGTGCCAGCAGCTACGACAGGGGGCGGGTAACTAATGAAAAACTGTTTTTT	CASSYDRGRVTNEKLFF
TRBV7-8	.	TRBD2	TRBJ2-7	TGTGCCAGCAGGGATCCCGGGACTACCTCCGGCCAGTACTTC	CASRDPGTTSGQYF
TRBV19	.	.	TRBJ2-1	TGTGCCAGTAGTAGAGAATACAATGAGCAGTTCTTC	CASSREYNEQFF
TRBV5-6	.	.	TRBJ1-1	TGTGCCAGCAGCTTGAATACTGAAGCTTTCTTT	CASSLNTEAFF
TRBV5-1	.	.	TRBJ2-7	TGCGCCAGCAGCTTGGTTGAGGGATCCGAGCAGTACTTC	CASSLVEGSEQYF
TRBV2	.	TRBD2	TRBJ2-1	TGTGCCAGCAGTGGCGGGCGGGGGGCCTACAATGAGCAGTTCTTC	CASSGGRGAYNEQFF
TRBV11-2	.	TRBD2	TRBJ2-1	TGTGCCAGCAGCTTAGAGCTAGCGGGAACATACAATGAGCAGTTCTTC	CASSLELAGTYNEQFF
TRBV5-1	.	.	TRBJ1-4	TGCGCCAGCAGCTTGGTGACAGGCCGGAATGAAAAACTGTTTTTT	CASSLVTGRNEKLFF
TRBV7-2	.	.	TRBJ2-6	TGTGCCAGCAGCTCTTCAACATTCGACAGCTCTGGGGCCAACGTCCTGACTTTC	CASSSSTFDSSGANVLTF
TRBV5-1	.	.	TRBJ2-2	TGCGCCAGCACCATTGGGGTTACCGGGGAGCTGTTTTTT	CASTIGVTGELFF
TRBV6-1	.	.	TRBJ2-1	TGTGCCAGCAGTGAACAAAGGGGTTACAATGAGCAGTTCTTC	CASSEQRGYNEQFF
TRBV9	.	TRBD2	TRBJ2-7	TGTGCCAGCAGCGTAGAAACTAGCGGATACGAGCAGTACTTC	CASSVETSGYEQYF
TRBV28	.	TRBD1	TRBJ1-4	TGTGCCAGCACTGAGGGGGCACAGGCAGGGGAAAAACTGTTTTTT	CASTEGAQAGEKLFF
TRBV13	once	.	TRBJ2-7	TGTGCCAGCAGGATGCGACAGACCAACATCTACGAGCAGTACTTC	CASRMRQTNIYEQYF
TRBV5-8	.	.	TRBJ1-3	TGTGCCAGCAGGCAGCGGGGTGGAAACACCATATATTTT	CASRQRGGNTIYF
TRBV14	.	.	TRBJ1-1	TGTGCCAGCAGCCAAGAGGGGGCGCTTTCCACTGAAGCTTTCTTT	CASSQEGALSTEAFF
TRBV18	once	.	TRBJ1-2	TGTGCCAGCTCAGCACAGGGTACCTCTAACTATGGCTACACCTTC	CASSAQGTSNYGYTF
TRBV6-1	.	.	TRBJ2-5	TGTGCCAGCATCGCAGCGGCTAGGCGAGAGACCCAGTACTTC	CASIAAARRETQYF
TRBV9	.	.	TRBJ1-5	TGTGCCAGCAGCGCTGGGACACCAGATCAGCCCCAGCATTTT	CASSAGTPDQPQHF
TRBV7-8	.	.	TRBJ2-5	TGTGCCAGCAGCTTAGAGGGGATGGGTCGGGAGACCCAGTACTTC	CASSLEGMGRETQYF
TRBV6-6	.	TRBD1	TRBJ1-5	TGTGCCAGCAGTTCCCCGGACAGGGGCCGAAATCAGCCCCAGCATTTT	CASSSPDRGRNQPQHF
TRBV28	.	TRBD1	TRBJ1-5	TGTGCCAGTGTGACAGGGGGGAACAATCAGCCCCAGCATTTT	CASVTGGNNQPQHF
TRBV6-5	.	TRBD1	TRBJ2-7	TGTGCCAGCAGTTCCCGAGGGGGCAACACCTACGAGCAGTACTTC	CASSSRGGNTYEQYF
TRBV6-6	.	.	TRBJ2-7	TGTGCCAGCATCCCGGGCCTAGGGGCCTACGAGCAGTACTTC	CASIPGLGAYEQYF
TRBV21-1	.	.	TRBJ1-5	TGTGCCAGCAGCAAAGTTTGTCAGCCCCAGCATTTT	CASSKVCQPQHF
TRBV2	.	.	TRBJ1-2	TGTGCCAGCCGGGGTATTGGTGGCTACACCTTC	CASRGIGGYTF
TRBV18	.	.	TRBJ1-1	TGTGCCAGCTCACTCCAAGGGATACAGAACACTGAAGCTTTCTTT	CASSLQGIQNTEAFF
TRBV27	.	.	TRBJ1-2	TGTGCCAGCAGTTTAGAATCGGGTGGAAACTATGGCTACACCTTC	CASSLESGGNYGYTF
TRBV2	.	.	TRBJ1-5	TGTGCCAGCAGTTACGGGACTTCTAATCAGCCCCAGCATTTT	CASSYGTSNQPQHF
TRBV5-1	.	TRBD1	TRBJ2-3	TGCGCCAGCAGCTTGGCCGACAGGGGTGGCACAGATACGCAGTATTTT	CASSLADRGGTDTQYF
TRBV4-1	.	.	TRBJ2-7	TGCGCCAGCAGCCAATTCGGGCTGAAAAACTACGAGCAGTACTTC	CASSQFGLKNYEQYF
TRBV10-3	.	.	TRBJ1-3	TGTGCCGGGATGGGAGAGAAGAACACCATATATTTT	CAGMGEKNTIYF
TRBV2	.	.	TRBJ1-5	TGTGCCAGCACCGGGAGTGAGGGTAGCAATCAGCCCCAGCATTTT	CASTGSEGSNQPQHF
TRBV19	.	.	TRBJ2-3	TGTGCCAGTAGGCGGGACCTCACAGATACGCAGTATTTT	CASRRDLTDTQYF
TRBV6-1	.	TRBD1	TRBJ2-1	TGTGCCAGCAGGGATAACAGGGGGCGCAGGAATGAGCAGTTCTTC	CASRDNRGRRNEQFF
TRBV7-8	.	.	TRBJ2-1	TGTGCCAGCAGCTTAGAGCGAGAGCAGTTCTTC	CASSLEREQFF
TRBV19	.	.	TRBJ1-4	TGTGCCAGTAGTCTGATCCGGGGGGGCACTAATGAAAAACTGTTTTTT	CASSLIRGGTNEKLFF
TRBV28	.	.	TRBJ1-1	TGTGCCAGCAGTTTTGACATGAACACTGAAGCTTTCTTT	CASSFDMNTEAFF
TRBV28	.	TRBD1	TRBJ1-4	TGTGCCAGCAGTTTGCTGACAGGGCACGAAAAACTGTTTTTT	CASSLLTGHEKLFF
TRBV9	.	.	TRBJ1-1	TGTGCCAGCAGCGCGCCTGCAAATTTGAACACTGAAGCTTTCTTT	CASSAPANLNTEAFF
TRBV9	.	.	TRBJ1-1	TGTGCCAGCAGCCCACAGGTTAAATCGAGTGAAGCTTTCTTT	CASSPQVKSSEAFF
TRBV5-4	.	.	TRBJ2-7	TGTGCCAGCAGCATCTCGACAGGATTATACGAGCAGTACTTC	CASSISTGLYEQYF
TRBV6-5	.	TRBD2	TRBJ2-2	TGTGCCAGCAGTTACGAGACTAGCGGGAGGGAGCTGTTTTTT	CASSYETSGRELFF